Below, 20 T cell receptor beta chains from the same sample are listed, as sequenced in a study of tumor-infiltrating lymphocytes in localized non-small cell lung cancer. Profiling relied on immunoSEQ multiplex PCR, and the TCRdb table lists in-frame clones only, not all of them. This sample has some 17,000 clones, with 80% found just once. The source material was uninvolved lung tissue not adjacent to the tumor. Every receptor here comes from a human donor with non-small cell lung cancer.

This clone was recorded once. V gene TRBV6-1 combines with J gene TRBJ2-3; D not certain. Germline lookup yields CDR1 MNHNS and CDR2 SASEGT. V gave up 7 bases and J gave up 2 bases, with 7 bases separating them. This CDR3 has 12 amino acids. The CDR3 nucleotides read TGTGCCAGCAACCTACCCACAGATACGCAGTATTTT. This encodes CASNLPTDTQYF.

CDR3 residues: CASSLLAGESNEQFF. CDR3 DNA: TGTGCCAGCTCGCTACTAGCGGGAGAGAGCAATGAGCAGTTCTTC. This rearrangement joins TRBV18 to TRBJ2-1, with TRBD2 matching 11 bases. The CDR3 loop spans 15 amino acids. The V segment lost 6 bases and the J segment 6 bases; nucleotides outside the gene matches: 7. Germline-derived CDR1 and CDR2 are KGHSH and LQKENI.

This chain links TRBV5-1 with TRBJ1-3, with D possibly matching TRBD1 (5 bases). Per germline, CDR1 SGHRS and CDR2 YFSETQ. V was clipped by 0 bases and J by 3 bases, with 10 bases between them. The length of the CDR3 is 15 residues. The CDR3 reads CASSLAPGFGNTIYF. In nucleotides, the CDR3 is TGCGCCAGCAGCTTGGCTCCAGGGTTTGGAAACACCATATATTTT. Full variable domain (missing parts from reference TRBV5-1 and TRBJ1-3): KAGVTQTPRYLIKTRGQQVTLSCSPISGHRSVSWYQQTPGQGLQFLFEYFSETQRNKGNFPGRFSGRQFSNSRSEMNVSTLELGDSALYLCASSLAPGFGNTIYFGEGSWLTVV.

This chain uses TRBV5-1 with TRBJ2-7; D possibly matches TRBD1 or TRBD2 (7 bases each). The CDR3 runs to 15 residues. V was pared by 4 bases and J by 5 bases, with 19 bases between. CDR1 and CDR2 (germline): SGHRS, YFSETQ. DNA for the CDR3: TGCGCCAGCAGCCAACGACAGGGAGGGTCGAACGAGCAGTACTTC. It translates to CASSQRQGGSNEQYF.

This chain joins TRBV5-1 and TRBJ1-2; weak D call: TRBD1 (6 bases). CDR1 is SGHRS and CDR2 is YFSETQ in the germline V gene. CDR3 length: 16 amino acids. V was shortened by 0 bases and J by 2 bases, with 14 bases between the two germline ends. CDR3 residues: CASSLGSGALNYGYTF. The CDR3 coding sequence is TGCGCCAGCAGCTTGGGTTCGGGGGCCTTAAACTATGGCTACACCTTC. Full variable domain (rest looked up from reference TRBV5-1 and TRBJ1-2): KAGVTQTPRYLIKTRGQQVTLSCSPISGHRSVSWYQQTPGQGLQFLFEYFSETQRNKGNFPGRFSGRQFSNSRSEMNVSTLELGDSALYLCASSLGSGALNYGYTFGSGTRLTVV.

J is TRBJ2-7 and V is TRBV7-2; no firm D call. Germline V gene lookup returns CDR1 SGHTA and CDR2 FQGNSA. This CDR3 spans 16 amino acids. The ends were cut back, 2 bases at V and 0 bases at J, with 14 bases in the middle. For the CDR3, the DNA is TGTGCCAGCAGCTTATTGAACCCGGCAAGCTCCTACGAGCAGTACTTC. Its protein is CASSLLNPASSYEQYF.

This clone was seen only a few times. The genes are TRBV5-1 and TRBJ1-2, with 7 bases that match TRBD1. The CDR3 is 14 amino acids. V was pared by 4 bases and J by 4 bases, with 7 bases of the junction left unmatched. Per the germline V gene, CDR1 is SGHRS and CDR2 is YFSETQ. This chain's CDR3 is CASSAGDRIYGYTF. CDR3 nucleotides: TGCGCCAGCAGCGCGGGGGACAGAATCTATGGCTACACCTTC.

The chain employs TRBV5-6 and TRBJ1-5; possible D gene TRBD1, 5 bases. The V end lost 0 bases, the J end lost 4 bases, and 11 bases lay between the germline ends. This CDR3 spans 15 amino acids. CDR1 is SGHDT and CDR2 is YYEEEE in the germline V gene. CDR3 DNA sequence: TGTGCCAGCAGCTTGGGGTCAGGGTTGAATCAGCCCCAGCATTTT. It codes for CASSLGSGLNQPQHF.

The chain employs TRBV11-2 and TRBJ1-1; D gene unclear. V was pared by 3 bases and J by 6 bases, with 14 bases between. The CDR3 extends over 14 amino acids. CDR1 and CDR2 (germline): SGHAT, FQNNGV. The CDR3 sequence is CASSFQQRLAEAFF. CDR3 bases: TGTGCCAGCAGCTTTCAGCAGCGGTTGGCTGAAGCTTTCTTT.

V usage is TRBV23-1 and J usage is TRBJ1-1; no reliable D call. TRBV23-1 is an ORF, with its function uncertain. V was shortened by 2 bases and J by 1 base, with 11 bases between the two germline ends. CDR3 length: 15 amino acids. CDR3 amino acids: CASSQLVAANTEAFF. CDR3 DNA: TGCGCCAGCAGTCAACTCGTCGCAGCGAACACTGAAGCTTTCTTT.

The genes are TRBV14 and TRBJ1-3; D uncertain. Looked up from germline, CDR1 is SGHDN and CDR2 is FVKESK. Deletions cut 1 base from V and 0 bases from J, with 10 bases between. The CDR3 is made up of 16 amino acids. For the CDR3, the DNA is TGTGCCAGCAGCCAAGTAGGGCCAGCCTCTGGAAACACCATATATTTT. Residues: CASSQVGPASGNTIYF. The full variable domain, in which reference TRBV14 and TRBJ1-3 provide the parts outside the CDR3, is EAGVTQFPSHSVIEKGQTVTLRCDPISGHDNLYWYRRVMGKEIKFLLHFVKESKQDESGMPNNRFLAERTGGTYSTLKVQPAELEDSGVYFCASSQVGPASGNTIYFGEGSWLTVV.

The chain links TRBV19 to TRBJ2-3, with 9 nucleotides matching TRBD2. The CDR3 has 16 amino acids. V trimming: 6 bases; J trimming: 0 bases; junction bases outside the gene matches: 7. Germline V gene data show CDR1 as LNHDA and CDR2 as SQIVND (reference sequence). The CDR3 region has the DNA TGTGCCAGTAGCCTCCTCGGGACTAGCAGCACAGATACGCAGTATTTT. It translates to CASSLLGTSSTDTQYF. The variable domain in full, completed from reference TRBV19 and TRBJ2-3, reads DGGITQSPKYLFRKEGQNVTLSCEQNLNHDAMYWYRQDPGQGLRLIYYSQIVNDFQKGDIAEGYSVSREKKESFPLTVTSAQKNPTAFYLCASSLLGTSSTDTQYFGPGTRLTVL.

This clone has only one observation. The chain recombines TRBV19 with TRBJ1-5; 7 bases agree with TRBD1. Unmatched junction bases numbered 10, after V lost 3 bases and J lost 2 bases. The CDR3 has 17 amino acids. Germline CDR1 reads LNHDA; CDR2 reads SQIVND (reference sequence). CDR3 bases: TGTGCCAGTAGTATCAGGGACAGCCGCTTGGGCAATCAGCCCCAGCATTTT. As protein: CASSIRDSRLGNQPQHF.

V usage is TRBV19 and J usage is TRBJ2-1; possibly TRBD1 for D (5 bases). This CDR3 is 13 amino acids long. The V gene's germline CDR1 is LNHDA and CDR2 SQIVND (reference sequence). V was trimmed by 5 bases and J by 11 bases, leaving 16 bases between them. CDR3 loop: CASSGPFRAQQFF. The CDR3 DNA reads TGTGCCAGTAGTGGACCCTTCAGGGCCCAGCAGTTCTTC.

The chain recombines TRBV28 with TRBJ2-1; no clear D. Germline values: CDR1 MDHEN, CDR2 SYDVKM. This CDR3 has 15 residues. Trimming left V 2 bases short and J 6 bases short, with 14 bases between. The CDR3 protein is CASSLPNAQVNEQFF. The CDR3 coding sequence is TGTGCCAGCAGTTTACCCAACGCCCAGGTCAATGAGCAGTTCTTC.

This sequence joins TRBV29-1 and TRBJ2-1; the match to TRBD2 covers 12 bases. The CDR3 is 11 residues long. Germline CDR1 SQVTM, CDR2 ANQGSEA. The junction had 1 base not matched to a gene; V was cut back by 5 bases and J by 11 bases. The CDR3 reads CSVWTSGKQFF. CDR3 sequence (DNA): TGCAGCGTTTGGACTAGCGGGAAGCAGTTCTTC.

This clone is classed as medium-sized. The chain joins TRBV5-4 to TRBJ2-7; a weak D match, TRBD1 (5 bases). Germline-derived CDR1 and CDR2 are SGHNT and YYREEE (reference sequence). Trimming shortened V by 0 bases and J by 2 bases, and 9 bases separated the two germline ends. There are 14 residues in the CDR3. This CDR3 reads CASSLGADTYEQYF. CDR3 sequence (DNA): TGTGCCAGCAGCTTGGGTGCGGACACCTACGAGCAGTACTTC.

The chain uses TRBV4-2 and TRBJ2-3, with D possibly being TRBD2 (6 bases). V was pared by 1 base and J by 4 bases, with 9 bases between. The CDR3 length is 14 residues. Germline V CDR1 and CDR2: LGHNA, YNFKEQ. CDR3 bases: TGTGCCAGCAGCCAAGCGGGGGACGCAGATACGCAGTATTTT. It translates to CASSQAGDADTQYF.

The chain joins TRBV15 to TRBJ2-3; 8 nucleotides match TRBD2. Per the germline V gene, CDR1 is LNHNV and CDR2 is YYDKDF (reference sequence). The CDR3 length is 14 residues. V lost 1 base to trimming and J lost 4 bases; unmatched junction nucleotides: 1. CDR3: CATSRGAGADTQYF. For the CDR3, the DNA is TGTGCCACCAGCAGAGGAGCGGGAGCAGATACGCAGTATTTT.

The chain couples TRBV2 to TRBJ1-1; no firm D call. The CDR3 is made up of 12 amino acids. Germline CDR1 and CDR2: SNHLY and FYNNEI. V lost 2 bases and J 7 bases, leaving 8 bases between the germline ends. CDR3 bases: TGTGCCAGCAGTGAAAGGGTGAATGAAGCTTTCTTT. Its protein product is CASSERVNEAFF.